This TCR beta chain is from a study of T cell responses to AZD1222 COVID-19 vaccine. Points on this clone: Its specificity is unknown.

Second doses were pooled across both intervals (about 4 or about 12 weeks). Repertoires were generated with immunoSEQ multiplex PCR, while TCRdb's copy carries only in-frame clones and drops some. The table has 120,000 or so clones, roughly 92% seen once; the top ten hold more than 2%. Whole-study results and caveats: Donors were mostly white British, more females; clonal diversity possibly underestimated.

This sequence was found in an adult who received the AZD1222 COVID-19 vaccine. The sample was peripheral blood, taken 28 days after the second AZD1222 dose.

CDR3 in amino acids: CASGGQNGYEQYF. DNA of the CDR3: TGTGCCAGCGGGGGACAGAACGGATACGAGCAGTACTTC. This rearrangement joins TRBV27 to TRBJ2-7; 7 bases line up with TRBD1. The length of the CDR3 is 13 residues. Germline V CDR1 and CDR2: MNHEY, SMNVEV (reference sequence). V lost 8 bases to trimming and J lost 4 bases; unmatched junction nucleotides: 8.